This T cell receptor beta chain is drawn from a study of T cell changes during pregnancy in multiple sclerosis. Profiling relied on immunoSEQ multiplex PCR, and the TCRdb table lists in-frame clones only, not all of them. The data show 60,000 to 70,000 clones, approximately 90% seen once. The V gene end was trimmed by 10 bases and the J gene end by 3 bases; junction bases not matched to a gene: 11. This CDR3 contains 14 residues. Germline assignment: CDR1 MNHNS and CDR2 SASEGT. The input for sequencing was peripheral blood, taken in the third trimester of pregnancy. V is TRBV6-1 and J is TRBJ2-7, with 8 bases fitting TRBD2. This receptor was obtained from a female donor in good health, enrolled as a control in a pregnancy study. The CDR3 sequence is CATDFPGLGYEQYF. The CDR3 bases are TGTGCCACCGATTTTCCGGGACTAGGCTACGAGCAGTACTTC.